Shown below are 20 T cell receptor beta chains from a single sample sequenced in a study of shared clonotypes between healthy human individuals (TCRdb year 2020). Libraries were made using the immunoSEQ multiplex PCR assay. This immuneACCESS table, as held by TCRdb, lists in-frame sequences with V and J called but not all clones. Of the missing ones, under half trace to an unresolved V gene in checked studies; the others have no known cause. The sample yields hundreds of thousands of clones; around four fifths were counted once. The ten largest clonotypes hold around 1.8% of the sample. The specimen sequenced was memory CD4+ T cells sorted from blood. Per the publication, the cell subset or site label means: CD45RA-negative fraction. The source of these receptors is a woman younger than 45 in good health.

The chain combines TRBV20-1 with TRBJ2-4; unclear D gene. V lost 5 bases to trimming and J lost 4 bases, with 3 bases between them. Germline CDR1 reads DFQATT; CDR2 reads SNEGSKA (reference sequence). The CDR3 runs 10 residues. As DNA, the CDR3 is TGCAGTGCTGGAAAAAACATTCAGTACTTC. Translating gives CSAGKNIQYF.

A single count supports this clone. This chain connects TRBV15 to TRBJ2-1, with D hard to call. V gave up 0 bases and J gave up 5 bases, with 11 bases separating them. The CDR3 has 15 amino acids. Germline V gene lookup returns CDR1 LNHNV and CDR2 YYDKDF (reference sequence). The CDR3 DNA reads TGTGCCACCAGCAGAGATCTGGAAGGCCACAATGAGCAGTTCTTC. Translating it yields CATSRDLEGHNEQFF.

This clone was detected only once. The rearrangement joins TRBV6-5 to TRBJ2-2; D perhaps matches TRBD1 (6 bases). Trimming stripped 6 bases from V and 7 bases from J, with 12 bases between. The CDR3 has 13 amino acids. Germline CDR1 reads MNHEY; CDR2 reads SVGAGI. This chain's CDR3 is CASRPNRVGELFF. In nucleotides, the CDR3 is TGTGCCAGCAGACCGAACAGGGTCGGGGAGCTGTTTTTT.

J is TRBJ2-7 and V is TRBV29-1, with D possibly matching TRBD1 (5 bases). Germline-derived CDR1 and CDR2 are SQVTM and ANQGSEA. V was shortened by 2 bases and J by 6 bases, with 11 bases between the two germline ends. There are 12 residues in the CDR3. The CDR3 sequence: CSVERGFAEQYF. The CDR3 coding sequence is TGCAGCGTTGAAAGGGGTTTCGCCGAGCAGTACTTC.

This clone was observed at least ten times. The chain links TRBV2 to TRBJ2-5, with no clear D. CDR1 and CDR2 (germline): SNHLY, FYNNEI. The ends were cut back, 6 bases at V and 1 base at J, with 0 bases in the middle. The CDR3 has 10 residues. CDR3 region: CASSQETQYF. CDR3 nucleotides: TGTGCCAGCAGCCAAGAGACCCAGTACTTC.

Here the CDR3 DNA reads TGTGCCAGCAGCAATGGACAGGTTATCTCTGGGGCCAACGTCCTGACTTTC. Residues: CASSNGQVISGANVLTF. V gene TRBV21-1 combines with J gene TRBJ2-6; the D segment call TRBD1 is taken from the table without a DNA check. TRBV21-1 is shown as a pseudogene. This CDR3 comprises 17 residues.

This clone was observed a single time. The chain uses TRBV4-1 and TRBJ2-7, with 8 bases that match TRBD2. With 5 bases clipped from V and 3 bases from J, the junction kept 6 bases outside the gene matches. The length of the CDR3 is 14 residues. Germline V gene data show CDR1 as MGHRA and CDR2 as YSYEKL. The CDR3 DNA sequence: TGCGCCAGCAGCTATTTAGCGGGACTCTACGAGCAGTACTTC. It is translated as CASSYLAGLYEQYF.

This chain connects TRBV21-1 to TRBJ2-7; TRBD1, the table's D call, was not compared with the DNA. TRBV21-1 is designated a pseudogene. CDR3 length: 13 amino acids. CDR3 sequence: CASSKPTVCEQYF. The CDR3, as DNA: TGTGCCAGCAGCAAGCCTACAGTGTGCGAGCAGTACTTC.

The chain couples TRBV7-2 to TRBJ2-1; tentative D call: TRBD2 (5 bases). The CDR3 totals 14 residues. CDR1 is SGHTA and CDR2 is FQGNSA in the germline V gene. Trimming shortened V by 0 bases and J by 8 bases, and 11 bases separated the two germline ends. CDR3 nucleotides: TGTGCCAGCAGCTTAGCGCCGGGGAATGATGAGCAGTTCTTC. Protein: CASSLAPGNDEQFF. The full variable domain, in which reference TRBV7-2 and TRBJ2-1 provide the parts outside the CDR3, is GAGVSQSPSNKVTEKGKDVELRCDPISGHTALYWYRQSLGQGLEFLIYFQGNSAPDKSGLPSDRFSAERTGGSVSTLTIQRTQQEDSAVYLCASSLAPGNDEQFFGPGTRLTVL.

The V and J genes are TRBV28 and TRBJ1-2, with TRBD1 identical over 8 bases. Germline lookup yields CDR1 MDHEN and CDR2 SYDVKM. V lost 10 bases and J lost 6; bases outside the gene matches: 10. The CDR3 loop spans 13 amino acids. The CDR3 here is CATQGQGRNGYTF. DNA for the CDR3: TGTGCCACCCAAGGACAGGGTAGAAATGGCTACACCTTC.

The chain employs TRBV4-2 and TRBJ1-2; no clear D gene. V lost 1 base and J 4 bases, leaving 13 bases between the germline ends. Germline CDR1 is LGHNA and CDR2 is YNFKEQ. The CDR3 is made up of 15 amino acids. The CDR3 nucleotides read TGTGCCAGCAGCCAAGTCCGGGTTGTGAGCTATGGCTACACCTTC. It encodes CASSQVRVVSYGYTF.

This rearrangement joins TRBV28 to TRBJ1-2, with 8 bases aligning to TRBD1. V lost 4 bases to trimming and J lost 1 base; unmatched junction nucleotides: 8. The CDR3 runs 16 residues. CDR1 is MDHEN and CDR2 is SYDVKM in the germline V gene. The CDR3 DNA reads as TGTGCCAGCAGTTGGACAGGGACAGGCCTTAACTATGGCTACACCTTC. This gives the protein CASSWTGTGLNYGYTF.

This clone was found once. The chain couples TRBV19 to TRBJ1-5; D ambiguous. This CDR3 has 13 amino acids. V lost 7 bases to trimming and J lost 5 bases, with 12 bases between them. CDR1 and CDR2 (germline): LNHDA, SQIVND (reference sequence). CDR3 residues: CASIGETHQPQHF. DNA for the CDR3: TGTGCCAGTATAGGAGAGACTCATCAGCCCCAGCATTTT.

The sample holds a few counts of this clone. The chain employs TRBV25-1 and TRBJ2-7; 9 bases fit TRBD2. Unmatched junction bases numbered 8, after V lost 3 bases and J lost 2 bases. This CDR3 region has 16 residues. CDR1 is MGHDK and CDR2 is SYGVNS in the germline V gene. The CDR3 nucleotides are TGTGCCAGCAGTGAGGTTGGGGCTAGCGGGACCTACGAGCAGTACTTC. This gives the protein CASSEVGASGTYEQYF.

The chain carries TRBV15 and TRBJ2-3; the match to TRBD2 covers 12 bases. The CDR3 runs to 18 residues. Germline values: CDR1 LNHNV, CDR2 YYDKDF (reference sequence). V trimming: 1 base; J trimming: 5 bases; junction bases outside the gene matches: 10. CDR3 loop: CATSRAGTSGSGGDTQYF. The CDR3, as DNA: TGTGCCACCAGCAGAGCCGGGACTAGCGGGTCCGGGGGAGATACGCAGTATTTT.

The chain links TRBV10-2 to TRBJ1-1; TRBD1 might be the D (5 bases). The CDR3 extends over 15 amino acids. V lost 3 bases and J lost 0, with 11 bases in between. The V gene's germline CDR1 is WSHSY and CDR2 SAAADI. CDR3 protein: CASSDRGGMNTEAFF. DNA of the CDR3: TGCGCCAGCAGTGATAGGGGAGGAATGAACACTGAAGCTTTCTTT.

This clone was seen a few times. The chain has TRBV25-1 and TRBJ1-5; D is unresolved. The length of the CDR3 is 14 residues. The ends were cut back, 1 base at V and 1 base at J, with 5 bases in the middle. The germline V gene encodes CDR1 MGHDK and CDR2 SYGVNS. The CDR3 DNA is TGTGCCAGCAGTGAATCTGACAGCAATCAGCCCCAGCATTTT. Encoded protein: CASSESDSNQPQHF.

The V gene is TRBV6-4, the J gene TRBJ2-3, with 8 positions matching TRBD2. J gave up 1 base and V 10 bases, and 7 bases lay outside the gene matches. This CDR3 spans 14 amino acids. Germline values: CDR1 MRHNA, CDR2 SNTAGT. The CDR3 bases are TGTGCCACCCGACGAGCGGGGGGCACAGATACGCAGTATTTT. This gives the protein CATRRAGGTDTQYF.

The chain carries TRBV6-4 and TRBJ2-1; 9 positions match TRBD2. V shed 3 bases and J 7 bases; nucleotides not matched to a gene: 7. The CDR3 loop spans 15 amino acids. Per germline, CDR1 MRHNA and CDR2 SNTAGT. CDR3 region: CASSDFLAGRNEQFF. CDR3 bases: TGTGCCAGCAGTGATTTCCTAGCGGGAAGGAATGAGCAGTTCTTC.

V gene TRBV10-3 combines with J gene TRBJ1-5, with D perhaps matching TRBD1 (6 bases). From germline, CDR1 is ENHRY and CDR2 SYGVKD. The V end lost 7 bases, the J end lost 1 base, and 11 bases lay between the germline ends. The CDR3 is 14 amino acids. The DNA of the CDR3 is TGTGCCATCAAGTCACAGGGAAGCAATCAGCCCCAGCATTTT. Protein: CAIKSQGSNQPQHF.